These 10 T cell receptor beta chains were all obtained from the same sample, sequenced in a study of blood T cell repertoires in COVID-19. Generated by immunoSEQ multiplex PCR, the TCRdb table keeps only in-frame clones and is missing some. The sample includes some 200,000 clones, around 86% seen only once; the top ten take over 4%. The sequencing input was peripheral blood. The receptors were gathered from a woman aged 65 to 85 with COVID-19, enrolled during active disease.

This chain links TRBV5-4 with TRBJ2-7; weak D call: TRBD1 (5 bases). This CDR3 contains 15 residues. The V end lost 3 bases, the J end lost 4 bases, and 17 bases lay between the germline ends. Germline-derived CDR1 and CDR2 are SGHNT and YYREEE (reference sequence). CDR3 protein: CASSSRLVPGYEQYF. Written as DNA, the CDR3 is TGTGCCAGCAGCTCCCGCTTAGTCCCAGGGTACGAGCAGTACTTC.

J is TRBJ2-7 and V is TRBV19, with 8 bases that match TRBD1. V shed 7 bases, J shed 6 bases, and the junction held 11 bases outside the gene matches. This CDR3 has 14 residues. Germline V gives CDR1 LNHDA, CDR2 SQIVND (reference sequence). In DNA form, the CDR3 reads TGTGCCAGTACAGGGGGCAAGAGCAACCTCGAGCAGTACTTC. It codes for CASTGGKSNLEQYF.

The chain links TRBV10-3 to TRBJ2-5; D is possibly TRBD1 (6 bases). The germline gives CDR1 ENHRY, CDR2 SYGVKD. The V gene lost 6 bases and the J gene lost 4 bases, with 15 bases spanning the gap. The CDR3 is 14 residues long. This CDR3 reads CAISRDTSGETQYF. DNA for the CDR3: TGTGCCATCAGCCGGGACACCTCGGGAGAGACCCAGTACTTC.

The CDR3 here is CASSLAGPYGYTF. The DNA of the CDR3 is TGTGCCAGCAGCTTGGCAGGGCCCTATGGCTACACCTTC. This rearrangement joins TRBV7-9 to TRBJ1-2; D perhaps matches TRBD1 (5 bases). The CDR3 has 13 amino acids. CDR1 is SEHNR and CDR2 is FQNEAQ in the germline V gene (reference sequence). The germline V and J ends were trimmed by 3 bases and 4 bases, with 9 bases remaining between them.

The chain has TRBV28 and TRBJ1-5, with D perhaps matching TRBD1 (6 bases). Germline V lookup: CDR1 MDHEN, CDR2 SYDVKM. V lost 11 bases, J lost 3 bases, and 17 bases lay in between. CDR3 length: 14 amino acids. DNA for the CDR3: TGTGCCGTTAAGGGCGGACAGCCCAATCAGCCCCAGCATTTT. This gives the protein CAVKGGQPNQPQHF. Using reference TRBV28 and TRBJ1-5 for the parts outside the CDR3, the full variable domain is DVKVTQSSRYLVKRTGEKVFLECVQDMDHENMFWYRQDPGLGLRLIYFSYDVKMKEKGDIPEGYSVSREKKERFSLILESASTNQTSMYLCAVKGGQPNQPQHFGDGTRLSIL.

This clone was seen once. The chain combines TRBV7-2 with TRBJ2-7; 11 nucleotides match TRBD2. The CDR3 has 15 residues. The germline V gene encodes CDR1 SGHTA and CDR2 FQGNSA. The V segment lost 2 bases and the J segment 3 bases; nucleotides outside the gene matches: 3. Written as DNA, the CDR3 is TGTGCCAGCAGCTTAATACTAGCGGGAGACTACGAGCAGTACTTC. It specifies CASSLILAGDYEQYF.

This clone was counted a single time. This chain joins TRBV15 and TRBJ2-3; TRBD2 matches 9 bases. The CDR3 is made up of 15 amino acids. After removal of 1 base from V and 3 bases from J, the junction contained 2 bases not matched to a gene. The germline CDR1 and CDR2 sequences are LNHNV and YYDKDF (reference sequence). In nucleotides, the CDR3 is TGTGCCACCAGCAGAGGTAGCGGGAGTACAGATACGCAGTATTTT. Translation gives CATSRGSGSTDTQYF.

This chain uses TRBV27 with TRBJ2-1, with a possible D match to TRBD2 (6 bases). Trimming cost V 4 bases and J 5 bases, with 21 bases left between them. Germline V lookup: CDR1 MNHEY, CDR2 SMNVEV (reference sequence). The CDR3 is 17 amino acids. CDR3 amino acids: CASSSFRGTSPHNEQFF. The CDR3 bases are TGTGCCAGCAGTTCCTTTAGAGGGACTTCCCCTCACAATGAGCAGTTCTTC.

The chain combines TRBV6-6 with TRBJ2-7; 10 bases are shared with TRBD1. Germline V gene sequence: CDR1 MNHNY, CDR2 SVGAGI (reference sequence). This CDR3 has 15 amino acids. V trimming: 2 bases; J trimming: 2 bases; junction bases outside the gene matches: 3. CDR3: CASSYDGQGAYEQYF. The CDR3 region has the DNA TGTGCCAGCAGTTACGACGGACAGGGGGCCTACGAGCAGTACTTC.

This chain links TRBV30 with TRBJ2-7; 11 bases map to TRBD1. Losses at the gene ends were 0 bases for V and 3 bases for J; bases not matched to a gene: 1. The germline gives CDR1 GTSNPN, CDR2 SVGIG (reference sequence). The CDR3 extends over 14 amino acids. CDR3 bases: TGTGCCTGGAGTGTGGGGACAGGGGGCTACGAGCAGTACTTC. Translated, it gives CAWSVGTGGYEQYF.